This T cell receptor (beta chain) was captured by sequencing in a study of cytomegalovirus exposure and HLA in healthy donors. Healthy bone marrow donors made up the donor group. PCR primers comprised 60 Vbeta and 13 Jbeta primers. Here immunoSEQ multiplex PCR was the method, and the copy in TCRdb shows in-frame clones only, minus some. Seen here are under 200,000 clones, 80% to 90% observed once, and the top ten hold approximately 13%. The study, taken as a whole, reports: Cytomegalovirus-associated TCR beta chains were listed, numbering more than 150. An analysis that came later showed most CMV-associated TCR beta chains appearing HLA-restricted. Most TCR beta V segments were productive about 87% or about 30% of the time in an earlier analysis.

To note about this clone: Its antigen is unknown.

Germline values: CDR1 LNHDA, CDR2 SQIVND (reference sequence). This CDR3 spans 15 amino acids. Trimming took 5 bases from V and 6 from J, leaving 19 bases between them. V and J are TRBV19 and TRBJ1-2, with D perhaps matching TRBD1 (6 bases). This receptor was taken from a woman aged 45 to 65 in good health and CMV-seronegative. Sequenced sample: PBMCs. CDR3 DNA: TGTGCCAGTAGTGCTAACAGGGTTCGGATGAATGGCTACACCTTC. Translated: CASSANRVRMNGYTF.